The next 27 T cell receptor beta chains were all read from a single sample in a study of healthy donors' naive CD4 and CD8 T cells. TCR libraries were built from about 520 ng of total RNA by linear amplification. One entry per CDR3 protein, called by TCRdb with MiXCR from the reads. The top ten hold roughly 2.3% of the sample, which has approximately 180,000 distinct CDR3 sequences, 65% to 80% seen once. The material sequenced was naive CD4+ and CD8+ T cells sorted from blood, pooled from several donors. The receptors shown here come from a pool of human donors in good health; the sample pools cells from several healthy donors.

The gene calls are TRBV29-1 and TRBJ2-3; 9 bases map to TRBD1. Germline CDR1 and CDR2: SQVTM and ANQGSEA. The CDR3 loop spans 15 amino acids. V was clipped by 7 bases and J by 3 bases; unmatched bases: 11. Here the CDR3 DNA reads TGCAGCGCCGGGACCGGGACAGGGCCAACAGATACGCAGTATTTT. It is translated as CSAGTGTGPTDTQYF.

The V call is TRBV6-6, the J call TRBJ2-1; 9 bases fit TRBD2. CDR1 is MNHNY and CDR2 is SVGAGI in the germline V gene (reference sequence). J gave up 7 bases and V 2 bases, and 6 bases lay outside the gene matches. The CDR3 runs to 15 residues. CDR3 sequence: CASSYGAGGENEQFF. The CDR3 DNA is TGTGCCAGCAGTTACGGGGCGGGAGGGGAAAATGAGCAGTTCTTC.

This chain uses TRBV6-1 with TRBJ2-1; TRBD2 matches 8 bases. The CDR3 sequence is 14 residues long. V shed 6 bases and J 10 bases; nucleotides not matched to a gene: 11. In germline, CDR1 is MNHNS, CDR2 SASEGT. The CDR3 sequence: CASRAGGTGGEQFF. CDR3 sequence (DNA): TGTGCCAGCAGAGCCGGGGGAACGGGAGGGGAGCAGTTCTTC.

This chain connects TRBV11-3 to TRBJ2-7; TRBD2 might be the D (7 bases). The V gene lost 5 bases and the J gene lost 2 bases, with 16 bases spanning the gap. Germline loops: CDR1 SGHNT, CDR2 YENEEA. CDR3 length: 15 amino acids. The CDR3 spells CASSIGGGYAYEQYF. CDR3 coding DNA: TGTGCCAGCAGCATAGGGGGAGGGTACGCCTACGAGCAGTACTTC.

This clonotype was picked up a small number of times. The V gene is TRBV5-1, the J gene TRBJ1-3; TRBD1 agrees at 8 bases. Germline V CDR1 and CDR2: SGHRS, YFSETQ. V shed 4 bases, J shed 4 bases, and the junction held 4 bases outside the gene matches. The CDR3 totals 14 residues. Written as DNA, the CDR3 is TGCGCCAGCAGCGCGACAGGGGACGGAAACACCATATATTTT. Amino acids: CASSATGDGNTIYF.

Only one count was recorded for this clonotype. The junction does not match germline at one end; this may be a read error. The J gene is TRBJ2-2, the V gene TRBV27, with TRBD2 matching 10 bases. Germline CDR1 MNHEY, CDR2 SMNVEV (reference sequence). The CDR3 covers 16 residues. The CDR3 bases are TGTGCCAGCAGTCTATCCGGGACTAGCGTAACTGGGGAGCTGTTTTTT. Translation: CASSLSGTSVTGELFF.

The chain carries TRBV15 and TRBJ2-1; 8 bases are shared with TRBD1. After removal of 6 bases from V and 2 bases from J, the junction contained 6 bases not matched to a gene. The germline gives CDR1 LNHNV, CDR2 YYDKDF (reference sequence). This CDR3 region has 15 residues. The CDR3 DNA follows: TGTGCCACCAGAGCCGACAGGGGAGCCTACAATGAGCAGTTCTTC. The encoded protein is CATRADRGAYNEQFF.

About this clonotype: Mismatch with germline at one junction end may stem from a read error. The chain has TRBV5-8 and TRBJ2-1; D unresolved. The length of the CDR3 is 15 residues. Germline V CDR1 and CDR2: SGHTS, YDEGEE. CDR3 sequence (DNA): TGCGCCAGCAGCATAGGGTTGTCGCTCGGCAATGAGCAGTTCTTC. This sequence encodes CASSIGLSLGNEQFF. Using reference TRBV5-8 and TRBJ2-1 for the parts outside the CDR3, the full variable domain is EAGVTQSPTHLIKTRGQQATLRCSPISGHTSVYWYQQALGLGLQFLLWYDEGEERNRGNFPPRFSGRQFPNYSSELNVNALELEDSALYLCASSIGLSLGNEQFFGPGTRLTVL.

This clonotype was detected only a few times. This CDR3 is CASSSPGSDTQYF. In DNA form, the CDR3 reads TGTGCCAGCAGCTCCCCGGGGTCAGATACGCAGTATTTT. The chain uses TRBV7-2 and TRBJ2-3; tentative D call: TRBD2 (5 bases). Germline CDR1 and CDR2: SGHTA and FQGNSA. This CDR3 is 13 amino acids long. Trimming stripped 4 bases from V and 4 bases from J, with 9 bases between.

The V and J genes are TRBV4-3 and TRBJ1-5; possibly TRBD1 for D (5 bases). This CDR3 has 15 amino acids. The V end was cut by 0 bases, the J end by 6 bases, with 12 bases between. Germline V lookup: CDR1 LGHNA, CDR2 YSLEER. In DNA form, the CDR3 reads TGCGCCAGCAGCCAAGATGAGGGGAGCTTTCAGCCCCAGCATTTT. It is translated as CASSQDEGSFQPQHF.

In this sample, this clonotype turned up a few times. The chain couples TRBV29-1 to TRBJ1-2; TRBD1 matches 7 bases. The CDR3 extends over 13 amino acids. Trimming cost V 1 base and J 6 bases; bases outside gene matches: 5. CDR1 and CDR2 from the germline V gene are SQVTM and ANQGSEA. As DNA, the CDR3 is TGCAGCGTTGAAGCCCCCGGACAGGATGGCTACACCTTC. Translating gives CSVEAPGQDGYTF. Using reference TRBV29-1 and TRBJ1-2 for the parts outside the CDR3, the full variable domain is SAVISQKPSRDICQRGTSLTIQCQVDSQVTMMFWYRQQPGQSLTLIATANQGSEATYESGFVIDKFPISRPNLTFSTLTVSNMSPEDSSIYLCSVEAPGQDGYTFGSGTRLTVV.

The CDR3 sequence is CASKYRGLNTEAFF. For the CDR3, the DNA is TGTGCCAGCAAATACAGGGGACTTAACACTGAAGCTTTCTTT. The chain combines TRBV6-5 with TRBJ1-1, with TRBD1 identical over 7 bases. Trimming cost V 7 bases and J 2 bases; bases outside gene matches: 7. Germline CDR1 MNHEY, CDR2 SVGAGI. This CDR3 is built from 14 residues.

A remark on this clonotype: The junction does not match germline at one end; this may be a read error. The chain links TRBV19 to TRBJ2-3, with a tentative D call TRBD2 (5 bases). Germline values: CDR1 LNHDA, CDR2 SQIVND (reference sequence). CDR3 length: 15 amino acids. The CDR3 protein is CASGREPTATDTQCF. The CDR3 DNA follows: TGTGCCAGTGGACGGGAACCTACTGCCACAGATACGCAGTGTTTT.

V usage is TRBV29-1 and J usage is TRBJ2-7; maybe TRBD1 (5 bases). Trimming left V 4 bases short and J 3 bases short, with 7 bases between. Looked up from germline, CDR1 is SQVTM and CDR2 is ANQGSEA. This CDR3 is built from 11 residues. CDR3 protein: CSVGTFYEQYF. CDR3 nucleotide sequence: TGCAGCGTTGGGACATTCTACGAGCAGTACTTC.

The rearrangement links TRBV19 to TRBJ2-1; D may be TRBD2 (6 bases). The CDR3 extends over 16 amino acids. Germline CDR1 and CDR2: LNHDA and SQIVND (reference sequence). V was pared by 5 bases and J by 3 bases, with 17 bases between. This CDR3 reads CASSVPGTSIYNEQFF. CDR3 nucleotide sequence: TGTGCCAGTAGTGTTCCGGGGACTTCCATCTACAATGAGCAGTTCTTC.

The chain couples TRBV27 to TRBJ2-7, with 9 bases that match TRBD2. The CDR3 has 16 residues. In germline, CDR1 is MNHEY, CDR2 SMNVEV (reference sequence). V shed 4 bases and J 5 bases; nucleotides not matched to a gene: 12. The chain's CDR3 is CASSSILAGEGDEQYF. CDR3 nucleotide sequence: TGTGCCAGCAGTTCCATACTAGCGGGTGAGGGTGACGAGCAGTACTTC.

CDR3 coding DNA: TGTGCCAGCAGCTTGGTACGTTCTCGGGGGTACGAGCAGTACGTC. This codes for CASSLVRSRGYEQYV. The J gene is TRBJ2-7, the V gene TRBV5-8; maybe TRBD2 (6 bases). This CDR3 region has 15 residues. Trimming took 0 bases from V and 4 from J, leaving 14 bases between them. The germline CDR1 and CDR2 sequences are SGHTS and YDEGEE.

CDR3: CVTVDTEAFF. The CDR3 DNA is TGCGTAACGGTTGACACTGAAGCTTTCTTT. The chain is built from TRBV29-1 and TRBJ1-1; D uncertain. The CDR3 extends over 10 amino acids. Germline V gene lookup returns CDR1 SQVTM and CDR2 ANQGSEA.

The J gene is TRBJ2-1, the V gene TRBV29-1; no clear D. Germline CDR1 is SQVTM and CDR2 is ANQGSEA. The V and J ends lost 4 bases and 15 bases respectively, with 13 bases between them. The CDR3 consists of 10 residues. In DNA, the CDR3 is TGCAGCGTTGGCGGCCTGGAGATGTTCTTC. Translating gives CSVGGLEMFF.

The rearrangement links TRBV12-3 or TRBV12-4 to TRBJ2-4; 9 bases map to TRBD1. The CDR3 is 17 amino acids. V was clipped by 5 bases and J by 1 base; unmatched bases: 9. The CDR3 reads CASSLYRGRAAKNIQYF. In DNA form, the CDR3 reads TGTGCCAGCAGTCTATACAGGGGGCGCGCGGCCAAAAACATTCAGTACTTC.

Here the CDR3 DNA reads TGTGCCAGCAGCGGACCGGGACAGAACTACGAGCAGTACTTC. It is translated as CASSGPGQNYEQYF. The chain couples TRBV11-2 to TRBJ2-7, with 7 bases identical to TRBD1. The J segment lost 3 bases and the V segment lost 5 bases, leaving 7 bases of the junction unmatched. This CDR3 has 14 residues. The germline V gene has CDR1 SGHAT and CDR2 FQNNGV.

About this clonotype itself: The junction departs from the called germline gene at one end, perhaps through a read error. CDR3 residues: CASRGVEDF. The DNA for the CDR3 is TGTGCCAGCAGGGGAGTAGAGGACTTC. The chain carries TRBV6-5 and TRBJ2-4, with a possible D match to TRBD2 (5 bases). Germline V gene sequence: CDR1 MNHEY, CDR2 SVGAGI. The length of the CDR3 is 9 residues.

V and J are TRBV18 and TRBJ2-1; no clear D gene. The CDR3 has 16 amino acids. Trimming cost V 3 bases and J 3 bases, with 15 bases left between them. Germline V gene data show CDR1 as KGHSH and CDR2 as LQKENI. The CDR3 DNA is TGTGCCAGCTCACCTCGTGGCGGTGAAGACTACAATGAGCAGTTCTTC. This translates into CASSPRGGEDYNEQFF. Looking up the rest from reference TRBV18 and TRBJ2-1 gives the full variable domain: NAGVMQNPRHLVRRRGQEARLRCSPMKGHSHVYWYRQLPEEGLKFMVYLQKENIIDESGMPKERFSAEFPKEGPSILRIQQVVRGDSAAYFCASSPRGGEDYNEQFFGPGTRLTVL.

The chain uses TRBV29-1 and TRBJ1-1; no firm D call. The CDR3 covers 14 residues. With 7 bases removed from V and 0 bases from J, the gap between germline ends came to 15 bases. CDR1 and CDR2 (germline): SQVTM, ANQGSEA. The CDR3 DNA is TGCAGCGCCCGACACGTTTCCATGAACACTGAAGCTTTCTTT. It specifies CSARHVSMNTEAFF.

V usage is TRBV6-5 and J usage is TRBJ2-1; 8 bases match TRBD1. CDR1 is MNHEY, CDR2 SVGAGI, per germline. The CDR3 loop spans 14 amino acids. The ends lost 5 bases at V and 5 bases at J; junction bases unmatched: 5. CDR3 in amino acids: CASSPQGADNEQFF. CDR3 DNA: TGTGCCAGCAGTCCTCAGGGGGCGGACAATGAGCAGTTCTTC.

The rearrangement links TRBV19 to TRBJ2-3, with D perhaps TRBD1 (6 bases). Trimming removed 7 bases from V and 3 bases from J, with 11 bases in between. The germline V gene encodes CDR1 LNHDA and CDR2 SQIVND (reference sequence). This CDR3 region has 13 residues. Here the CDR3 DNA reads TGTGCCAGTAACAACGGACAGACAGATACGCAGTATTTT. This sequence encodes CASNNGQTDTQYF.

The rearrangement joins TRBV30 to TRBJ1-2; no clear D gene. Germline-derived CDR1 and CDR2 are GTSNPN and SVGIG (reference sequence). This CDR3 is built from 13 residues. V was trimmed by 1 base and J by 2 bases, leaving 8 bases between them. The chain's CDR3 is CAWSGGGNYGYTF. DNA for the CDR3: TGTGCCTGGAGTGGGGGAGGGAACTATGGCTACACCTTC.